Below are 19 T cell receptor beta chains sequenced from a single sample in a study of Graves' ophthalmopathy and Graves' hyperthyroidism. The TCR beta CDR3 regions underwent amplification from RNA transcripts. Second-round multiplex PCR came after first-round RT-PCR with HTBI primers. MiXCR, run by TCRdb on the multiplex PCR reads, gives a single entry per CDR3 protein. The sample shows 650,000 to 900,000 distinct CDR3 sequences, around 40% of them seen only once. The sequenced sample consisted of peripheral blood. The receptors stem from an adult man with Graves' ophthalmopathy.

This clonotype was seen a few times. The chain employs TRBV20-1 and TRBJ2-7; 8 bases agree with TRBD2. The ends lost 1 base at V and 4 bases at J; junction bases unmatched: 6. The CDR3 runs 14 residues. Germline V gene data show CDR1 as DFQATT and CDR2 as SNEGSKA (reference sequence). DNA for the CDR3: TGCAGTGCTAGAGGGGGGACTAGGGGATACGAGCAGTACTTC. It yields the protein CSARGGTRGYEQYF.

A few counts support this clonotype. The chain links TRBV20-1 to TRBJ1-5; 9 bases fit TRBD1. The CDR3 has 14 amino acids. The V gene's germline CDR1 is DFQATT and CDR2 SNEGSKA (reference sequence). Trimming at V came to 6 bases and at J to 5 bases, leaving 8 bases not matched to a gene. The CDR3 DNA is TGCAGTGCCCGAAACAGGGGGCCGGATCAGCCCCAGCATTTT. Protein product: CSARNRGPDQPQHF.

To note about this clonotype: The junction differs from germline at one of its ends, possibly a read error. V usage is TRBV11-2 and J usage is TRBJ2-7, with D possibly matching TRBD1 (5 bases). Germline V gene sequence: CDR1 SGHAT, CDR2 FQNNGV. The CDR3 spans 14 residues. CDR3 sequence reads: CAGSRSDNSYEQYF. CDR3 DNA sequence: TGTGCCGGCAGCCGCTCGGACAACTCCTACGAGCAGTACTTC.

This sequence joins TRBV20-1 and TRBJ2-7; TRBD2 agrees at 12 bases. This CDR3 is built from 21 residues. Unmatched junction bases numbered 30, after V lost 7 bases and J lost 5 bases. Per the germline V gene, CDR1 is DFQATT and CDR2 is SNEGSKA (reference sequence). The CDR3 protein is CSVAGTATRGTTSGRSDEQYF. The CDR3 coding sequence is TGCAGTGTAGCCGGGACAGCGACCAGGGGCACGACTAGCGGGAGATCGGACGAGCAGTACTTC.

There are many counts of this clonotype. V is TRBV7-8 and J is TRBJ1-5; D is perhaps TRBD1 (6 bases). The CDR3 is made up of 17 amino acids. V shed 4 bases and J shed 3 bases, with 19 bases lying between them. Germline values: CDR1 SGHVS, CDR2 FQNEAQ. The CDR3 region is CASSSQGDRDPNQPQHF. CDR3 in DNA: TGTGCCAGCAGCTCACAGGGCGACAGAGACCCCAATCAGCCCCAGCATTTT.

About this clonotype: This may come from a read error, since a much larger clone is one base off. This chain joins TRBV29-1 and TRBJ1-4, with D possibly TRBD1 on 6 matching bases. CDR3 length: 14 residues. Germline CDR1 is SQVTM and CDR2 is ANQGSEA. The CDR3 coding sequence is TGCAACGTCCAAGGGGGGGGCAATTCTGAAAAACTGTTTTTT. It translates to CNVQGGGNSEKLFF.

The chain combines TRBV5-1 with TRBJ2-7, with 9 positions matching TRBD2. Germline CDR1 and CDR2: SGHRS and YFSETQ. With V trimmed by 0 bases and J by 6 bases, 4 bases remained unmatched. This CDR3 is built from 14 residues. The DNA for the CDR3 is TGCGCCAGCAGCTTGGTGCCTAGCGGGATCGAGCAGTACTTC. Its translation is CASSLVPSGIEQYF.

This chain's CDR3 is CSARRTGRIYEQYF. CDR3 in DNA: TGCAGTGCTAGACGGACAGGGAGGATCTACGAGCAGTACTTC. This chain joins TRBV20-1 and TRBJ2-7, with 8 bases that match TRBD1. The germline V gene has CDR1 DFQATT and CDR2 SNEGSKA (reference sequence). V gave up 2 bases and J gave up 3 bases; unmatched junction bases: 6. The CDR3 consists of 14 residues.

The CDR3: CASSSLQRNQPQHF. CDR3 nucleotide sequence: TGTGCCAGCAGCTCCCTTCAGAGAAATCAGCCCCAGCATTTT. This rearrangement joins TRBV11-2 to TRBJ1-5; no clear D gene. Deletions cut 4 bases from V and 4 bases from J, with 11 bases between. Per the germline V gene, CDR1 is SGHAT and CDR2 is FQNNGV. The CDR3 consists of 14 residues.

This clonotype has a count of ten or more. V gene TRBV29-1 combines with J gene TRBJ1-3; D call uncertain. The CDR3 covers 13 residues. The germline V gene has CDR1 SQVTM and CDR2 ANQGSEA. V was clipped by 1 base and J by 0 bases, with 4 bases between them. Written as DNA, the CDR3 is TGCAGCGTTGAAGGGGGCTCTGGAAACACCATATATTTT. Translated: CSVEGGSGNTIYF.

This clonotype was seen ten or more times. The gene calls are TRBV10-2 and TRBJ2-5; 11 nucleotides line up with TRBD2. The germline gives CDR1 WSHSY, CDR2 SAAADI. This CDR3 contains 13 residues. Trimming at V came to 7 bases and at J to 4 bases, leaving 2 bases not matched to a gene. The CDR3 DNA is TGCGCCAGCAATAGCGGGAGGGCAGAGACCCAGTACTTC. It specifies CASNSGRAETQYF.

The rearrangement joins TRBV14 to TRBJ2-5; 7 bases match TRBD1. Germline loops: CDR1 SGHDN, CDR2 FVKESK. J lost 5 bases, V lost 1 base, and 10 bases had no gene match. CDR3 length: 16 residues. The CDR3 reads CASSQANRGWRETQYF. CDR3 in DNA: TGTGCCAGCAGCCAAGCTAACAGGGGCTGGAGGGAGACCCAGTACTTC.

This clonotype was recorded many times. The rearrangement uses TRBV20-1 and TRBJ2-5; D might be TRBD1 or TRBD2, each matching 6 bases. From germline, CDR1 is DFQATT and CDR2 SNEGSKA (reference sequence). The CDR3 is 13 amino acids. Trimming left V 3 bases short and J 5 bases short, with 13 bases between. CDR3 bases: TGCAGTGCTAGCAGGCAGGGGAGGGAGACCCAGTACTTC. Translated, it gives CSASRQGRETQYF.

This clonotype was detected many times. V and J are TRBV24-1 and TRBJ1-1; 7 positions match TRBD1. Trimming took 5 bases from V and 3 from J; bases not matched to a gene: 8. The germline CDR1 and CDR2 sequences are KGHDR and SFDVKD. The CDR3 consists of 15 residues. CDR3 sequence (DNA): TGTGCCACCAGTGGAACAGGGGAGGAGGACACTGAAGCTTTCTTT. It encodes CATSGTGEEDTEAFF.

CDR3 loop: CAWGGQGLNGELFF. In DNA form, the CDR3 reads TGTGCCTGGGGGGGACAGGGTCTGAACGGGGAGCTGTTTTTT. This sequence joins TRBV7-6 and TRBJ2-2; 9 nucleotides agree with TRBD1. CDR3 length equals 14 residues. CDR1 and CDR2 (germline): SGHVS, FNYEAQ. V was pared by 11 bases and J by 7 bases, with 11 bases of the junction left unmatched.

In this sample, this clonotype turned up a few times. This chain uses TRBV12-3 or TRBV12-4 with TRBJ1-5, with no clear D. This CDR3 spans 13 amino acids. V gave up 4 bases and J gave up 11 bases, with 15 bases separating them. CDR3 in amino acids: CASSYTASFAQHF. Written as DNA, the CDR3 is TGTGCCAGCAGTTACACAGCCAGCTTCGCCCAGCATTTT.

The DNA for the CDR3 is TGCAGCGTTACCGACGGGGGGAACACTGAAGCTTTCTTT. Amino acids: CSVTDGGNTEAFF. The chain links TRBV29-1 to TRBJ1-1; perhaps TRBD1 as D (5 bases). CDR1 and CDR2 (germline): SQVTM, ANQGSEA. The CDR3 loop spans 13 amino acids. Trimming took off 5 bases at V and 1 base at J, with 11 bases between the two ends.

This clonotype was recorded many times. The rearrangement uses TRBV9 and TRBJ1-1; D unresolved. Looked up from germline, CDR1 is SGDLS and CDR2 is YYNGEE. Trimming took off 2 bases at V and 5 bases at J, with 13 bases between the two ends. This CDR3 spans 14 amino acids. CDR3 amino acids: CASSVPRRKTEAFF. DNA for the CDR3: TGTGCCAGCAGCGTCCCGAGACGTAAGACTGAAGCTTTCTTT.

The chain joins TRBV7-9 to TRBJ1-1, with 7 bases that match TRBD1. Per the germline V gene, CDR1 is SEHNR and CDR2 is FQNEAQ (reference sequence). Trimming removed 2 bases from V and 1 base from J; junction bases left unmatched: 7. This CDR3 spans 16 amino acids. DNA for the CDR3: TGTGCCAGCAGCTTAATAGCCGGGGACAGGAACACTGAAGCTTTCTTT. Its protein product is CASSLIAGDRNTEAFF.